Included here is one TCR beta chain sequence, with context. Its target antigen remains unknown. One base away there is no much larger clone; base qualities are not given. Collaborating institutions collected whole blood in K2EDTA tubes following their own protocols. For TCRbeta analysis, collaborator samples were shipped as frozen whole blood, as isolated PBMCs, or as DNA extracted from either sample type. Inclusive of the bounding cysteine and phenylalanine, the CDR3 is 11 residues long. The retained sequence is limited to the CDR3, 33 bases, with the frame set at the first base. Trimmed from V: 8 bases; trimmed from J: 9 bases; junction bases lacking a gene match: 4. From a lookup of the germline V gene (reference sequence), CDR1 and CDR2 are MNHNY and SVGAGI. The immunoSEQ Assay, a bias-controlled multiplex PCR, was used to amplify TCRbeta CDR3 regions from genomic DNA. For the original study's pipeline: Nucleated cell counts per sample were estimated from amplification of reference gene primers within the assay. Sequence reads were collapsed and filtered to measure the absolute abundance of every unique TCRbeta CDR3 rearrangement. For each sample, productive Simpson clonality was calculated as the square root of Simpson's diversity index over productive rearrangements. Entries here come from immuneACCESS through TCRdb and include only in-frame sequences with V and J called. Some clones fail to appear in such tables; in the studies checked, an unresolved V gene covers under half of the shortfall, and the cause of the remainder is unknown. V and J calls and clone size follow that table, whereas D and trimming were derived from the DNA. Here the sample has 27,000 or so clones; roughly 91% occur a single time. The top ten constitute less than 5.5% of the sample.

The sample is drawn from a study of blood T cell repertoires in COVID-19 (dated by TCRdb to 2020 to 2021). Regarding the complete study: Collaborator samples came from the United States, Italy and Spain and covered acute and convalescent phases of COVID-19. Where HLA class I and class II types were available, the types were taken from metadata supplied by the sample provider, not from assay-based typing. The dataset comprised deeply sampled blood TCRbeta repertoires from subjects exposed to, actively infected with, or recovered from COVID-19. Samples were obtained from the ongoing ImmuneRACE study (first 160 participants) and from over a thousand subjects provided by 6 global collaborators. The sample metadata nearly always contained a de-identified subject ID, COVID-19 status, age in years and sex. The repertoires were released in a freely available public database meant as a resource for research on the immune response to SARS-CoV-2. The material from the prospective study consisted of cDNA or gDNA derived from T cells, B-cell-depleted T cells, or PBMCs. The research as a whole found: Clinical and demographic metadata were provided uncurated, with the amount varying by source and participant.

This TCR derives from a man between 70 and 80 years old with active COVID-19. The sequencing input was peripheral blood. The chain is assembled from TRBV6-6 and TRBJ2-1; TRBD2 agrees with 7 junctional bases. The CDR3 amino acid sequence is: CASRGGVEQFF. Here is the DNA: TGTGCCAGCCGTGGGGGGGTTGAGCAGTTCTTC.